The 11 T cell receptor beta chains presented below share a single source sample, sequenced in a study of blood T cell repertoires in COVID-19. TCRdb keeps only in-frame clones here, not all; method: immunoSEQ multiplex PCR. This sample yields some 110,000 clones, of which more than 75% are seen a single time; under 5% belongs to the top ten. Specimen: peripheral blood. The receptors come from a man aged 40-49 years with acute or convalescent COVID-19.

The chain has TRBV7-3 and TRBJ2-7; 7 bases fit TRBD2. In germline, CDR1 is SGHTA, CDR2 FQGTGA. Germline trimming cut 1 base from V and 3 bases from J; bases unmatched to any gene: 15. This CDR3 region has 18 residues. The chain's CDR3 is CASSLRPLIGRANYEQYF. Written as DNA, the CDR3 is TGTGCCAGCAGCTTAAGGCCCCTTATAGGGAGGGCAAACTACGAGCAGTACTTC.

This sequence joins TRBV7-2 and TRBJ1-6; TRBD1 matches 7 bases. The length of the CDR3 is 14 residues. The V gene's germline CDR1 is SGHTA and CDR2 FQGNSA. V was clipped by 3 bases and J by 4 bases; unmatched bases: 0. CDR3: CASSLTGYNSPLHF. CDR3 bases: TGTGCCAGCAGCTTGACAGGGTATAATTCACCCCTCCACTTT.

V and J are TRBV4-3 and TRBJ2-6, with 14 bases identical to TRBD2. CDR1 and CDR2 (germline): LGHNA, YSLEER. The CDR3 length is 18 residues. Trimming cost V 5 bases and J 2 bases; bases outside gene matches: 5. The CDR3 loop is CASSYRLAGGAGANVLTF. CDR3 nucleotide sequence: TGCGCCAGCAGCTACCGACTAGCGGGGGGGGCTGGGGCCAACGTCCTGACTTTC.

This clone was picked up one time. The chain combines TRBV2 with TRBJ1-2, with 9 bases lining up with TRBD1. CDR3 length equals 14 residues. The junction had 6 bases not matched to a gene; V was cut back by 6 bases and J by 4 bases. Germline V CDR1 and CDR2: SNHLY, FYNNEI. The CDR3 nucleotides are TGTGCCAGCAGGACCACAGGGGGCGCCTATGGCTACACCTTC. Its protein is CASRTTGGAYGYTF.

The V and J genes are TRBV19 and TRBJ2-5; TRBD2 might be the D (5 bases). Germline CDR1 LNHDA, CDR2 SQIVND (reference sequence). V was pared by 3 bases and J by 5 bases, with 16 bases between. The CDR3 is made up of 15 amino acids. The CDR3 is CASSIGVRDEETQYF. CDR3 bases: TGTGCCAGTAGTATTGGCGTCCGGGATGAGGAGACCCAGTACTTC.

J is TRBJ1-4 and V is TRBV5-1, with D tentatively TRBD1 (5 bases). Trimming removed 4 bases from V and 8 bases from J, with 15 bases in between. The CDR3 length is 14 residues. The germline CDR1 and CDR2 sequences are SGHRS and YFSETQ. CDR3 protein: CASSRGNIEEKLFF. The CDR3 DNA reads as TGCGCCAGCAGCAGGGGAAATATCGAAGAAAAACTGTTTTTT. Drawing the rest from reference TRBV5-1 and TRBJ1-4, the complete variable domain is KAGVTQTPRYLIKTRGQQVTLSCSPISGHRSVSWYQQTPGQGLQFLFEYFSETQRNKGNFPGRFSGRQFSNSRSEMNVSTLELGDSALYLCASSRGNIEEKLFFGSGTQLSVL.

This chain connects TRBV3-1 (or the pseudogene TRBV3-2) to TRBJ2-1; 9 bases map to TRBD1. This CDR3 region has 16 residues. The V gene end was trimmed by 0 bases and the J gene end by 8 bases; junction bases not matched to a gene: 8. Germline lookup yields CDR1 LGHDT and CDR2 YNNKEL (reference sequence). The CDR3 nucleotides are TGTGCCAGCAGCCAAGAACTACAGGGGGCGGAAGATGAGCAGTTCTTC. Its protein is CASSQELQGAEDEQFF.

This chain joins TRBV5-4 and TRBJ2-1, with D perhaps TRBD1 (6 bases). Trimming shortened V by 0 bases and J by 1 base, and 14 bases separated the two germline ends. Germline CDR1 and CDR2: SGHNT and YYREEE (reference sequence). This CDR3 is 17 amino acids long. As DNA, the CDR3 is TGTGCCAGCAGCTTGGCTGGAAGGGGGTATTCCTACAATGAGCAGTTCTTC. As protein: CASSLAGRGYSYNEQFF.

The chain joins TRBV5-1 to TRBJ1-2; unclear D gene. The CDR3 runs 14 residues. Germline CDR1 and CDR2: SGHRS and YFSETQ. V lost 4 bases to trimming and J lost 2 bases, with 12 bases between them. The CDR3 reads CASSIGGRNYGYTF. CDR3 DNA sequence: TGCGCCAGCAGCATTGGTGGGAGAAACTATGGCTACACCTTC.

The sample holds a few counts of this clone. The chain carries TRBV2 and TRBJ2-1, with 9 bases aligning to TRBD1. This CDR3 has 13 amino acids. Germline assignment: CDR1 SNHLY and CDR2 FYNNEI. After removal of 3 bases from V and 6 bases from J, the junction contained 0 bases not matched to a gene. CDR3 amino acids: CASSEDRGNEQFF. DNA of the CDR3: TGTGCCAGCAGTGAGGACAGGGGCAATGAGCAGTTCTTC.

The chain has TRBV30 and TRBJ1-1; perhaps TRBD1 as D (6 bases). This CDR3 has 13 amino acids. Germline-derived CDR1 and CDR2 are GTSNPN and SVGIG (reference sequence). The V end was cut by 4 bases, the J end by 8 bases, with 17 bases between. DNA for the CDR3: TGTGCCTGGACCCAACAGGGTCCGACCGAAGCTTTCTTT. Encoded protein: CAWTQQGPTEAFF.